Each of the 20 T cell receptor beta chains below was sequenced from the same sample in a study of T cell clonality in common variable immunodeficiency. Clones were read by immunoSEQ multiplex PCR, and TCRdb kept only the in-frame ones, dropping some. The record shows some 43,000 clones for this sample, with no singletons present. Sequencing was done on a sample of peripheral blood mononuclear cells. The receptors were gathered from a person aged 18 to 75 in good health.

This clone was seen ten or more times. From the germline J gene comes the end of the CDR3, since the read stops 3 residues before it. J is TRBJ2-1 and V is TRBV7-3; no definite D call. Looked up from germline, CDR1 is SGHTA and CDR2 is FQGTGA. The CDR3 consists of 18 residues. The ends were cut back, 2 bases at V and 4 bases at J, with 21 bases in the middle. The CDR3 sequence is CASSLLPSSGIGYNEQFF. Incomplete CDR3 DNA: TGTGCCAGCAGCTTACTCCCCAGCTCGGGTATTGGGTACAATGAG.

There are many counts of this clone. The read gets to within 3 residues of the CDR3 end, and the germline J gene fills in the rest. The chain recombines TRBV20-1 with TRBJ2-7; 7 bases map to TRBD2. The CDR3 is 15 amino acids. Germline lookup yields CDR1 DFQATT and CDR2 SNEGSKA (reference sequence). Germline trimming cut 1 base from V and 6 bases from J; bases unmatched to any gene: 12. The CDR3 region is CSARGLAQGGAEQYF. The part of the CDR3 DNA that was read is TGCAGTGCTAGAGGACTAGCCCAAGGAGGGGCCGAG.

This clone was found many times. The read stops 3 residues short of the end of the CDR3; the missing end is completed from the germline J gene. The chain carries TRBV20-1 and TRBJ2-3; D is perhaps TRBD1 (5 bases). CDR3 length equals 15 residues. Germline loops: CDR1 DFQATT, CDR2 SNEGSKA (reference sequence). The V end was cut by 7 bases, the J end by 2 bases, with 19 bases between. The CDR3: CSVGLRRQTTDTQYF. CDR3 DNA (partial): TGCAGTGTTGGTTTAAGGAGACAGACCACAGATACG.

This clone was recorded many times. The CDR3 is cut off 3 residues early in the read; its end comes from the germline J gene. The V gene is TRBV20-1, the J gene TRBJ2-3; D remains ambiguous. Germline loops: CDR1 DFQATT, CDR2 SNEGSKA (reference sequence). Trimming left V 3 bases short and J 6 bases short, with 7 bases between. This CDR3 spans 11 amino acids. The CDR3 protein is CSASEADTQYF. Incomplete CDR3 DNA: TGCAGTGCTAGTGAAGCGGATACG.

This clone was observed at least ten times. The read stops 3 residues short of the end of the CDR3; the missing end is completed from the germline J gene. The V call is TRBV20-1, the J call TRBJ1-2; D is unresolved. Germline V gene lookup returns CDR1 DFQATT and CDR2 SNEGSKA (reference sequence). This CDR3 is 13 amino acids long. Trimming shortened V by 0 bases and J by 3 bases, and 8 bases separated the two germline ends. CDR3 bases read: TGCAGTGCTAGAGATGCGCAGGACTATGGC. It codes for CSARDAQDYG. The full-length CDR3 reads as CSARDAQDYGYTF.

This clone came up many times. From the germline J gene comes the end of the CDR3, since the read stops 3 residues before it. The V gene is TRBV5-1, the J gene TRBJ2-3; 8 bases agree with TRBD2. The V segment lost 1 base and the J segment 2 bases; nucleotides outside the gene matches: 6. Germline lookup yields CDR1 SGHRS and CDR2 YFSETQ. The CDR3 sequence is 16 residues long. CDR3 sequence reads: CASSLTAGEHTDTQYF. Incomplete CDR3 DNA: TGCGCCAGCAGCTTGACAGCGGGGGAGCACACAGATACG.

This clone was seen at least ten times. The CDR3 extends 3 residues past the end of the read, so its final part is completed from the germline J gene. The genes are TRBV9 and TRBJ2-2; tentative D call: TRBD1 (6 bases). V lost 4 bases to trimming and J lost 5 bases, with 9 bases between them. This CDR3 is built from 13 residues. Germline CDR1 is SGDLS and CDR2 is YYNGEE. Partial CDR3 DNA: TGTGCCAGCAGCCCAGGGGATACCGGGGAG. Translated, it gives CASSPGDTGE. The entire CDR3 sequence reads CASSPGDTGELFF.

This clone was detected ten times or more. The sequenced fragment ends 3 residues before the CDR3 boundary, so the rest is inferred from the germline J gene. This sequence joins TRBV6-1 and TRBJ2-7; 12 nucleotides line up with TRBD2. The V gene's germline CDR1 is MNHNS and CDR2 SASEGT. The CDR3 sequence is 14 residues long. V trimming: 3 bases; J trimming: 6 bases; junction bases outside the gene matches: 3. The CDR3 is CASSETSGGFEQYF. The part of the CDR3 DNA that was read is TGTGCCAGCAGTGAGACTAGCGGGGGTTTCGAG.

This clone was seen repeatedly, ten times or more. The CDR3 end falls 3 residues outside the read, so it is completed with the germline J gene. The chain is built from TRBV5-1 and TRBJ1-2, with a weak D call TRBD1 (6 bases). V was pared by 3 bases and J by 4 bases, with 16 bases between. CDR1 SGHRS and CDR2 YFSETQ come from the germline V gene. The CDR3 is 15 amino acids. CDR3 sequence reads: CASSSEAGEVYGYTF. Incomplete CDR3 DNA: TGCGCCAGCAGCTCCGAAGCAGGGGAGGTCTATGGC.

This clone was seen ten or more times. Read coverage stops 3 residues before the CDR3 terminus; the germline J gene supplies the remainder. The rearrangement uses TRBV28 and TRBJ2-6; D gene ambiguous. There are 15 residues in the CDR3. Trimming left V 4 bases short and J 0 bases short, with 7 bases between. CDR1 and CDR2 (germline): MDHEN, SYDVKM. The CDR3 bases that were read are TGTGCCAGCAGTTCTCCTAACTCTGGGGCCAACGTC. Its translation is CASSSPNSGANV. The entire CDR3 reads CASSSPNSGANVLTF.

Ten or more counts support this clone. The read gets to within 3 residues of the CDR3 end, and the germline J gene fills in the rest. The chain combines TRBV30 with TRBJ2-5; the D gene is possibly TRBD1 (6 bases). Germline V gene sequence: CDR1 GTSNPN, CDR2 SVGIG (reference sequence). This CDR3 region has 13 residues. The V and J ends lost 4 bases and 5 bases respectively, with 14 bases between them. CDR3 DNA, as far as it was read: TGTGCCTGGACTACGGTGAGGGGGGAGACC. Protein product: CAWTTVRGET. The full CDR3 is CAWTTVRGETQYF.

This clone was detected a few times. The read terminates 3 residues before the CDR3 end, so the remaining end is supplied by the germline J gene. The chain is built from TRBV7-8 and TRBJ2-2, with no clear D. From germline, CDR1 is SGHVS and CDR2 FQNEAQ. Trimming removed 1 base from V and 4 bases from J, with 7 bases in between. The CDR3 covers 14 residues. Partial CDR3 DNA: TGTGCCAGCAGCTTAGAAGAGCCCACCGGGGAG. Translating it yields CASSLEEPTGE. The CDR3 in its entirety is CASSLEEPTGELFF. The whole variable domain, remainder taken from reference TRBV7-8 and TRBJ2-2, is GAGVSQSPRYKVAKRGQDVALRCDPISGHVSLFWYQQALGQGPEFLTYFQNEAQLDKSGLPSDRFFAERPEGSVSTLKIQRTQQEDSAVYLCASSLEEPTGELFFGEGSRLTVL.

This clone was seen at least ten times. Read data end 3 residues before the CDR3 end; the end is taken from the germline J gene. The rearrangement joins TRBV7-2 to TRBJ1-1; 8 positions agree with TRBD1. Germline values: CDR1 SGHTA, CDR2 FQGNSA. CDR3 length equals 15 residues. The ends lost 6 bases at V and 6 bases at J; junction bases unmatched: 12. The CDR3 protein is CASSLRGQVAPEAFF. CDR3 bases read: TGTGCCAGCAGTTTGAGGGGACAGGTGGCTCCTGAA. The complete variable domain, with remaining parts taken from reference TRBV7-2 and TRBJ1-1, reads GAGVSQSPSNKVTEKGKDVELRCDPISGHTALYWYRQSLGQGLEFLIYFQGNSAPDKSGLPSDRFSAERTGGSVSTLTIQRTQQEDSAVYLCASSLRGQVAPEAFFGQGTRLTVV.

In this sample, this clone turned up many times. The sequenced fragment ends 3 residues before the CDR3 boundary, so the rest is inferred from the germline J gene. The chain combines TRBV30 with TRBJ2-5, with 12 bases lining up with TRBD1. Germline assignment: CDR1 GTSNPN and CDR2 SVGIG (reference sequence). The CDR3 length is 15 residues. With 7 bases clipped from V and 5 bases from J, the junction kept 11 bases outside the gene matches. This CDR3 reads CASFRDRGREETQYF. The sequenced part of the CDR3 DNA is TGTGCCTCATTCCGGGACAGGGGGCGAGAGGAGACC. Supplemented by reference TRBV30 and TRBJ2-5, the full variable domain reads SQTIHQWPATLVQPVGSPLSLECTVEGTSNPNLYWYRQAAGRGLQLLFYSVGIGQISSEVPQNLSASRPQDRQFILSSKKLLLSDSGFYLCASFRDRGREETQYFGPGTRLLVL.

Only a few counts were recorded for this clone. The sequenced fragment ends 3 residues before the CDR3 boundary, so the rest is inferred from the germline J gene. V and J are TRBV19 and TRBJ2-2, with 8 bases matching TRBD2. Germline values: CDR1 LNHDA, CDR2 SQIVND (reference sequence). There are 15 residues in the CDR3. J lost 6 bases, V lost 7 bases, and 10 bases had no gene match. The sequenced part of the CDR3 DNA is TGTGCCAGTAATGGGTTAGCGGGGAAAGCCGGGGAG. Its protein product is CASNGLAGKAGE. The entire CDR3 protein reads CASNGLAGKAGELFF.

This clone has only a few counts. The observed sequence ends 3 residues before the CDR3 terminus, with the missing tail filled in from the germline J gene. The rearrangement links TRBV19 to TRBJ1-1, with 7 bases that match TRBD1. The J segment lost 2 bases and the V segment lost 7 bases, leaving 7 bases of the junction unmatched. Germline V gives CDR1 LNHDA, CDR2 SQIVND (reference sequence). The CDR3 sequence is 14 residues long. The CDR3 DNA, read in part, is TGTGCCAGTACGACAGGGACAAGAAACACTGAA. It translates to CASTTGTRNTE. The CDR3 in full is CASTTGTRNTEAFF.

In its sample, this clone was seen many times. CDR3 residues: CASSLRAGGNTGELFF. The DNA read from the CDR3 is TGTGCCAGCAGCTTACGAGCGGGGGGGAATACCGGGGAG. V gene TRBV5-4 combines with J gene TRBJ2-2; 10 nucleotides line up with TRBD2. The read stops 3 residues short of the end of the CDR3; the missing end is completed from the germline J gene. Germline V gives CDR1 SGHNT, CDR2 YYREEE (reference sequence). This CDR3 spans 16 amino acids. V was pared by 2 bases and J by 5 bases, with 6 bases of the junction left unmatched.

This clone was counted at least ten times. With the read ending 3 residues before the CDR3 end, the germline J gene is used to fill in that end. This chain joins TRBV18 and TRBJ1-2, with 9 positions matching TRBD1. CDR1 and CDR2 from the germline V gene are KGHSH and LQKENI. This CDR3 contains 16 residues. V dropped 3 bases and J dropped 7; count of bases not matched to a gene: 12. Partial CDR3 DNA: TGTGCCAGCTCACCGAATCCCCGGGACAGGGAGTCTGGC. Amino acid sequence: CASSPNPRDRESG. Given in full, the CDR3 is CASSPNPRDRESGYTF.

In this sample, this clone turned up many times. Coverage ceases 3 residues before the CDR3 finishes, and the germline J gene fills in the end. This chain connects TRBV18 to TRBJ1-1; 7 bases are shared with TRBD1. Looked up from germline, CDR1 is KGHSH and CDR2 is LQKENI. This CDR3 contains 13 residues. The V gene end was trimmed by 2 bases and the J gene end by 4 bases; junction bases not matched to a gene: 1. The part of the CDR3 DNA that was read is TGTGCCAGCTCACCAAACAGGGGCACTGAA. It codes for CASSPNRGTE. The whole CDR3 is CASSPNRGTEAFF.

This clone was seen repeatedly, ten times or more. The sequenced fragment ends 3 residues before the CDR3 boundary, so the rest is inferred from the germline J gene. The chain is built from TRBV5-8 and TRBJ1-5, with 8 nucleotides matching TRBD1. This CDR3 region has 15 residues. J was trimmed by 2 bases and V by 4 bases; bases with no gene match: 5. Germline V gene lookup returns CDR1 SGHTS and CDR2 YDEGEE. The covered CDR3 bases are TGTGCCAGCAGCATGGGACAGGCAGGCAATCAGCCC. Its protein is CASSMGQAGNQP. The CDR3 reads in full as CASSMGQAGNQPQHF.